The 14 T cell receptor beta chains reported below all come from one sample, sequenced in a study of breast tumors, draining lymph nodes, adjacent tissues (dated by TCRdb to about 2016). Lymph node samples came from the axillary draining lymph nodes of breast cancer patients. The library was built by means of multiplex PCR. Sequencing relied on an Illumina HiSeq 2000. The raw public data were reprocessed by TCRdb itself: fastp quality trimming at Q25, MiXCR clonotype calling, in-frame beta chains only. A single entry per CDR3 protein holds the most common genes and DNA from its merged rows. The sample profile shows 120,000 to 150,000 distinct CDR3 sequences; approximately 29% of them were found once. About 2.5% of the sample rests with the top ten. What was sequenced was axillary lymph node tissue. Receptors were obtained from a female donor with breast cancer. Some clones in this sample may be carry-over from other donors' samples.

The chain recombines TRBV29-1 with TRBJ2-7, with D hard to call. The CDR3 is 10 amino acids. Germline V gene data show CDR1 as SQVTM and CDR2 as ANQGSEA. The V and J ends lost 6 bases and 7 bases respectively, with 10 bases between them. DNA of the CDR3: TGCAGCGTAGGCCCCGGGGAGCAGTACTTC. Translation gives CSVGPGEQYF.

CDR3 DNA sequence: TGTGCCAGCAGTCGGAGCGGGGGGGCCGTAGATACGCAGTATTTT. This codes for CASSRSGGAVDTQYF. The chain joins TRBV7-3 to TRBJ2-3; 10 bases are a match to TRBD2. V lost 6 bases, J lost 5 bases, and 8 bases stayed unmatched. The CDR3 extends over 15 amino acids. Germline-derived CDR1 and CDR2 are SGHTA and FQGTGA.

The chain is built from TRBV7-3 and TRBJ1-6; 7 bases are a match to TRBD1. The CDR3 runs to 15 residues. Germline lookup yields CDR1 SGHTA and CDR2 FQGTGA. V dropped 0 bases and J dropped 4; count of bases not matched to a gene: 0. The CDR3 region is CASSLTGQYNSPLHF. The CDR3, as DNA: TGTGCCAGCAGCTTAACGGGACAGTATAATTCACCCCTCCACTTT.

This clonotype appeared a single time. The genes are TRBV7-2 and TRBJ1-1, with D maybe TRBD1 (5 bases). Germline values: CDR1 SGHTA, CDR2 FQGNSA. The CDR3 totals 14 residues. V was pared by 1 base and J by 6 bases, with 12 bases between. The CDR3 region is CASSLVGTQAEAFF. In nucleotides, the CDR3 is TGTGCCAGCAGCTTAGTAGGGACCCAGGCTGAAGCTTTCTTT.

On this clonotype: The junction departs from the called germline gene at one end, perhaps through a read error. CDR3 DNA: TGTGCCGGCAGTGATGGTCCCAAAAGACAGGGCACTGGAAACACCATATATTTT. Its protein product is CAGSDGPKRQGTGNTIYF. The gene calls are TRBV12-3 or TRBV12-4 and TRBJ1-3; 7 nucleotides match TRBD1. The CDR3 totals 18 residues.

There are many counts of this clonotype. This chain connects TRBV6-6 to TRBJ2-3; 8 nucleotides match TRBD2. J gave up 6 bases and V 2 bases, and 10 bases lay outside the gene matches. The CDR3 is 16 amino acids. Germline assignment: CDR1 MNHNY and CDR2 SVGAGI (reference sequence). CDR3 bases: TGTGCCAGCAGTTACGAAGCGGGGGCACCGTGGGATACGCAGTATTTT. Protein product: CASSYEAGAPWDTQYF.

This clonotype was recorded many times. This CDR3 is CASSLEGRSTDTQYF. The CDR3 coding sequence is TGTGCCAGCAGCTTAGAGGGCAGGAGCACAGATACGCAGTATTTT. This chain connects TRBV11-3 to TRBJ2-3; D is unclear. CDR3 length equals 15 residues. The germline CDR1 and CDR2 sequences are SGHNT and YENEEA. V was clipped by 0 bases and J by 0 bases, with 7 bases between them. Full variable domain (rest looked up from reference TRBV11-3 and TRBJ2-3): EAGVVQSPRYKIIEKKQPVAFWCNPISGHNTLYWYLQNLGQGPELLIRYENEEAVDDSQLPKDRFSAERLKGVDSTLKIQPAELGDSAVYLCASSLEGRSTDTQYFGPGTRLTVL.

The chain has TRBV29-1 and TRBJ1-4; the D is unclear. This CDR3 has 13 amino acids. Germline CDR1 is SQVTM and CDR2 is ANQGSEA. In nucleotides, the CDR3 is TGCAGTCCCGGGGTTGCAACTAATGAAAAACTGTTTTTT. Its protein product is CSPGVATNEKLFF.

Concerning this clonotype itself: A much larger clone lies a single base off, so this may be a read error. The CDR3, as DNA: TGTGCCAGCAGCCTCGAGGGGGGGGCCCAAGAGACCCAGTGCTTC. It encodes CASSLEGGAQETQCF. This chain links TRBV6-2 or TRBV6-3 with TRBJ2-5, with a tentative D call TRBD2 (7 bases). This CDR3 region has 15 residues. Germline V gene data show CDR1 as MNHEY and CDR2 as SVGEGT.

This clonotype was seen at least ten times. The chain carries TRBV20-1 and TRBJ1-2; possibly TRBD1 for D (5 bases). The V end lost 2 bases, the J end lost 7 bases, and 23 bases lay between the germline ends. CDR3 length equals 16 residues. Germline CDR1 reads DFQATT; CDR2 reads SNEGSKA (reference sequence). The CDR3 DNA sequence: TGCAGTGCTAGACCCACGGGACCCATGGCGGTAGGTGGCTACACCTTC. Translating gives CSARPTGPMAVGGYTF.

This clonotype was counted ten times or more. V is TRBV18 and J is TRBJ2-7, with a possible D match to TRBD2 (5 bases). The CDR3 has 16 amino acids. Germline V gene sequence: CDR1 KGHSH, CDR2 LQKENI. Between the trimmed V and J ends, which lost 3 bases and 2 bases, there was a span of 17 bases. Written as DNA, the CDR3 is TGTGCCAGCTCACCTACGGAGGTAGCTGCCCCCTACGAGCAGTACTTC. It translates to CASSPTEVAAPYEQYF. Drawing the rest from reference TRBV18 and TRBJ2-7, the complete variable domain is NAGVMQNPRHLVRRRGQEARLRCSPMKGHSHVYWYRQLPEEGLKFMVYLQKENIIDESGMPKERFSAEFPKEGPSILRIQQVVRGDSAAYFCASSPTEVAAPYEQYFGPGTRLTVT.

This clonotype was seen repeatedly, ten times or more. The CDR3 loop reads CASSPQGLGAPLHF. The CDR3, as DNA: TGTGCCAGCTCACCACAGGGGCTTGGGGCACCCCTCCACTTT. This chain joins TRBV18 and TRBJ1-6; a possible D gene is TRBD1 (5 bases). V dropped 1 base and J dropped 11 bases, with 12 bases sitting between them. The CDR3 has 14 amino acids. Germline V gene data show CDR1 as KGHSH and CDR2 as LQKENI.

This clonotype was counted ten times or more. The chain uses TRBV30 and TRBJ1-2; D gene uncertain. The V and J ends lost 7 bases and 8 bases respectively, with 17 bases between them. In germline, CDR1 is GTSNPN, CDR2 SVGIG (reference sequence). This CDR3 is 12 amino acids long. CDR3 amino acids: CASKGAGRGYTF. CDR3 nucleotides: TGTGCCTCGAAGGGTGCCGGCAGGGGCTACACCTTC.

V gene TRBV29-1 combines with J gene TRBJ2-1; D is unresolved. Germline CDR1 is SQVTM and CDR2 is ANQGSEA. The CDR3 spans 13 residues. V was pared by 7 bases and J by 2 bases, with 12 bases between. The CDR3 DNA is TGCAGCGCCCTAATCTTGACCTACAATGAGCAGTTCTTC. As protein: CSALILTYNEQFF.